The 9 T cell receptor beta chains listed next were all sequenced from one sample in a study of blood T cell repertoires in COVID-19. Some clones are missing from TCRdb's copy, which holds only in-frame ones; the method was immunoSEQ multiplex PCR. This table holds roughly 200,000 clones, about nine tenths found once. The sample comprised PBMCs or T cells enriched from blood (not recorded which). These receptors originate from a woman aged 25 to 39 who had recovered from COVID-19.

The table lists this clone with a count of one. The J gene is TRBJ2-2, the V gene TRBV3-1 (or the pseudogene TRBV3-2), with 9 bases that match TRBD1. The J segment lost 2 bases and the V segment lost 5 bases, leaving 3 bases of the junction unmatched. CDR3 length: 15 amino acids. Germline-derived CDR1 and CDR2 are LGHDT and YNNKEL (reference sequence). The CDR3 bases are TGTGCCAGCAGCAGGACAGGGGTCAACACCGGGGAGCTGTTTTTT. It codes for CASSRTGVNTGELFF.

The CDR3 bases are TGTGCCAGCAGTTTCCTACAGGGGGGGAGTGAAAAACTGTTTTTT. Its translation: CASSFLQGGSEKLFF. V gene TRBV6-5 combines with J gene TRBJ1-4; 8 bases map to TRBD1. Germline V lookup: CDR1 MNHEY, CDR2 SVGAGI. This CDR3 is built from 15 residues. Trimming at V came to 4 bases and at J to 7 bases, leaving 8 bases not matched to a gene.

This clone was seen a handful of times. The chain employs TRBV7-2 and TRBJ2-1; 10 nucleotides align to TRBD2. There are 17 residues in the CDR3. Germline CDR1 SGHTA, CDR2 FQGNSA. Germline trimming cut 2 bases from V and 6 bases from J; bases unmatched to any gene: 10. CDR3 DNA sequence: TGTGCCAGCAGCTTACGGGTCAGCGGGAGGGCGTCCAATGAGCAGTTCTTC. Translated, it gives CASSLRVSGRASNEQFF.

The chain combines TRBV5-1 with TRBJ1-3; 7 bases map to TRBD1. Trimming cost V 1 base and J 2 bases; bases outside gene matches: 6. This CDR3 has 16 amino acids. Germline lookup yields CDR1 SGHRS and CDR2 YFSETQ. CDR3 region: CASSLSETGAGNTIYF. CDR3 sequence (DNA): TGCGCCAGCAGCTTGAGCGAAACAGGGGCTGGAAACACCATATATTTT. The variable domain in full, with the rest retrieved from reference TRBV5-1 and TRBJ1-3, is KAGVTQTPRYLIKTRGQQVTLSCSPISGHRSVSWYQQTPGQGLQFLFEYFSETQRNKGNFPGRFSGRQFSNSRSEMNVSTLELGDSALYLCASSLSETGAGNTIYFGEGSWLTVV.

V and J are TRBV6-6 and TRBJ2-7; 9 bases map to TRBD1. The V gene end was trimmed by 4 bases and the J gene end by 5 bases; junction bases not matched to a gene: 6. This CDR3 is built from 14 residues. Germline V CDR1 and CDR2: MNHNY, SVGAGI (reference sequence). The CDR3: CASSSGQGTHEQYF. CDR3 coding DNA: TGTGCCAGCAGTTCGGGACAGGGAACCCACGAGCAGTACTTC.

This chain uses TRBV5-1 with TRBJ2-3; D might be TRBD2 (5 bases). This CDR3 region has 16 residues. In germline, CDR1 is SGHRS, CDR2 YFSETQ. V shed 0 bases and J shed 6 bases, with 17 bases lying between them. CDR3 sequence: CASSLAGRVKLDTQYF. Written as DNA, the CDR3 is TGCGCCAGCAGCTTGGCCGGGCGGGTCAAGTTGGATACGCAGTATTTT.

The chain couples TRBV25-1 to TRBJ1-2; D unresolved. Germline V lookup: CDR1 MGHDK, CDR2 SYGVNS. The CDR3 is 13 residues long. V was shortened by 4 bases and J by 5 bases, with 11 bases between the two germline ends. The CDR3 coding sequence is TGTGCCAGCAGTGCAGTTGACGGGTATGGCTACACCTTC. The encoded protein is CASSAVDGYGYTF.

The chain links TRBV2 to TRBJ1-4; the D is unclear. CDR3 length: 13 residues. V lost 5 bases and J 8 bases, leaving 12 bases between the germline ends. Germline values: CDR1 SNHLY, CDR2 FYNNEI. The CDR3, as DNA: TGTGCCAGCAGTCTAGGATATTTCGAAAAACTGTTTTTT. Its protein is CASSLGYFEKLFF.

The chain is built from TRBV7-2 and TRBJ2-7; D is perhaps TRBD1 (6 bases). There are 15 residues in the CDR3. Trimming stripped 2 bases from V and 3 bases from J, with 14 bases between. Germline CDR1 SGHTA, CDR2 FQGNSA. CDR3 sequence: CASSLSQGTNYEQYF. DNA for the CDR3: TGTGCCAGCAGCTTAAGCCAGGGGACAAACTACGAGCAGTACTTC.